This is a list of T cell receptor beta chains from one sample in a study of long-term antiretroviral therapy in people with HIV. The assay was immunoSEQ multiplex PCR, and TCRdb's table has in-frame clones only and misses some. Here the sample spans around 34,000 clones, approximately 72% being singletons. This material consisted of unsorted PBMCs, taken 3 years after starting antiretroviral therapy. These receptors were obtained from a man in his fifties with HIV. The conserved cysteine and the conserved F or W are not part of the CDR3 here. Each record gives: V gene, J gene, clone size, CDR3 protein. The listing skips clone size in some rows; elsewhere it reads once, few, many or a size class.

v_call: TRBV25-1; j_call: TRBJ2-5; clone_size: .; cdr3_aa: ASSVGTGGRETQY
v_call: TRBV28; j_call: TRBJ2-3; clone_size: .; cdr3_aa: ASSPGATFRDTQY
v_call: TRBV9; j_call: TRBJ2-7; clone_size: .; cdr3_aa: ASSVRGGEQY
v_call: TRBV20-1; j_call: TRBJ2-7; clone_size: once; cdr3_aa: SADRFYEQY
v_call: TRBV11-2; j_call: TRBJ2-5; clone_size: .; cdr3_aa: ASSQKVGKETQY
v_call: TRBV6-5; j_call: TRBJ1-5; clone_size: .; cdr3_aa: ASSYGGYQPQH
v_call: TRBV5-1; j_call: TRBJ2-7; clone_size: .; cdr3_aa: ASSFGPGSYEQY
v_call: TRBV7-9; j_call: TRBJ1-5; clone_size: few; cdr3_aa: ASSLDRPGNQPQH
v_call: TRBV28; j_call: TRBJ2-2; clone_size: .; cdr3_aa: ASSKRQGSAGELF
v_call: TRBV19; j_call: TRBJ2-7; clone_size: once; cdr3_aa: ASREATVPYEQY
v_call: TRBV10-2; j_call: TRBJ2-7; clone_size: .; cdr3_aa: ASETGSLRKQY
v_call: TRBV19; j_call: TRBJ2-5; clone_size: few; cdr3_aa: ASSTGTGGLETQY
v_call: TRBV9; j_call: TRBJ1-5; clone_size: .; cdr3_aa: ASSVEGQNNQPQH
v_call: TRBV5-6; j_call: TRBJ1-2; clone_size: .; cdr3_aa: ASSPPGTELPYT
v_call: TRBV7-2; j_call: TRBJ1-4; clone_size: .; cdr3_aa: ASSSQVVGKLF
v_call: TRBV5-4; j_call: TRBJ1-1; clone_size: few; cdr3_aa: ASSWGVGNTEAF
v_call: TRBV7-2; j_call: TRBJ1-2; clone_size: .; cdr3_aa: ASSLEGTEYGYT
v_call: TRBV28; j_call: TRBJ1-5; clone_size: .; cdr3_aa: ASSPGTGGYQPQH
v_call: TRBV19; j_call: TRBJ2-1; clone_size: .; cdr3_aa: ASRFGLSGGRNEQF